A selection of T cell receptor beta chains follows, all from one sample in a study of T cell clones after liver transplantation. Profiling relied on immunoSEQ multiplex PCR, and the TCRdb table lists in-frame clones only, not all of them. This table holds 50,000 to 60,000 clones, approximately 77% found once. Specimen: CD4+ T cells from blood, collected at the 22-month timepoint. These TCRs come from a human patient who received a liver transplant. Some T cells may have originated in the graft donor. CDR3s include the opening cysteine and the closing phenylalanine or tryptophan. Fields, in order: clone size, J gene, D gene, V gene, CDR3 protein, CDR3 DNA. The D gene is left open where the match is weak. Part of the rows lack a size; the others show once, few, many or a class for expanded clones.

size: once
J: TRBJ2-7
D: -
V: TRBV6-1
CDR3: CASTEAYEQYF
DNA: TGTGCCAGCACAGAGGCCTACGAGCAGTACTTC

size: -
J: TRBJ1-2
D: TRBD1
V: TRBV2
CDR3: CADERDRGSGYTF
DNA: TGTGCCGACGAGCGGGACAGGGGTTCTGGCTACACCTTC

size: -
J: TRBJ2-5
D: TRBD1
V: TRBV6-1
CDR3: CASTITGTGAETQYF
DNA: TGTGCCAGCACCATAACCGGGACAGGGGCGGAGACCCAGTACTTC

size: -
J: TRBJ2-1
D: -
V: TRBV30
CDR3: CAWSEPPVDEQFF
DNA: TGTGCCTGGAGCGAGCCCCCGGTCGATGAGCAGTTCTTC

size: -
J: TRBJ2-3
D: -
V: TRBV11-2
CDR3: CASSSLWREDTQYF
DNA: TGTGCCAGCAGCTCTCTGTGGAGGGAAGATACGCAGTATTTT

size: -
J: TRBJ2-7
D: -
V: TRBV4-1
CDR3: CASSQEVQVSTYEQYF
DNA: TGCGCCAGCAGCCAAGAGGTCCAGGTATCAACCTACGAGCAGTACTTC

size: few
J: TRBJ1-6
D: TRBD1
V: TRBV29-1
CDR3: CSAVTGGNSPLHF
DNA: TGCAGCGCCGTGACAGGGGGTAATTCACCCCTCCACTTT

size: -
J: TRBJ1-4
D: -
V: TRBV30
CDR3: CAWTTGREKLFF
DNA: TGTGCCTGGACGACAGGTCGCGAAAAACTGTTTTTT

size: once
J: TRBJ2-6
D: -
V: TRBV11-2
CDR3: CASSLGYAGGGGANVLTF
DNA: TGTGCCAGCAGCTTAGGTTACGCTGGAGGCGGTGGGGCCAACGTCCTGACTTTC

size: -
J: TRBJ1-2
D: -
V: TRBV11-2
CDR3: CASSLDRDTLLYGYTF
DNA: TGTGCCAGCAGCTTAGATAGGGACACCCTACTCTATGGCTACACCTTC

size: -
J: TRBJ1-2
D: -
V: TRBV30
CDR3: CAWTLAGFNYGYTF
DNA: TGTGCCTGGACCCTTGCGGGGTTTAACTATGGCTACACCTTC

size: -
J: TRBJ2-1
D: -
V: TRBV11-3
CDR3: CASSFTGSEQFF
DNA: TGTGCCAGCAGCTTCACGGGGAGTGAGCAGTTCTTC

size: -
J: TRBJ2-6
D: TRBD1
V: TRBV10-3
CDR3: CAIRNAPGQGAGGANVLTF
DNA: TGTGCCATCAGGAATGCCCCGGGACAGGGGGCGGGTGGGGCCAACGTCCTGACTTTC

size: once
J: TRBJ2-5
D: -
V: TRBV9
CDR3: CASTNGQGRLETQYF
DNA: TGTGCCAGCACCAACGGTCAGGGGCGATTGGAGACCCAGTACTTC

size: -
J: TRBJ1-6
D: -
V: TRBV23-1
CDR3: CASSQPESSYNSPLHF
DNA: TGCGCCAGCAGTCAGCCGGAGAGCTCCTATAATTCACCCCTCCACTTT

size: -
J: TRBJ1-5
D: TRBD1
V: TRBV2
CDR3: CASSMIRDRAQHF
DNA: TGTGCCAGCAGCATGATCCGGGACAGGGCCCAGCATTTT

size: -
J: TRBJ1-4
D: -
V: TRBV5-1
CDR3: CASSLRKGNEKLFF
DNA: TGCGCCAGCAGCTTGAGGAAGGGTAATGAAAAACTGTTTTTT

size: -
J: TRBJ2-4
D: -
V: TRBV6-6
CDR3: CASRAGLENIQYF
DNA: TGTGCCAGCAGGGCGGGACTCGAAAACATTCAGTACTTC

size: -
J: TRBJ2-3
D: TRBD2
V: TRBV11-2
CDR3: CASSLDGGAWDTQYF
DNA: TGTGCCAGCAGCTTAGACGGGGGGGCTTGGGATACGCAGTATTTT

size: few
J: TRBJ2-1
D: TRBD1
V: TRBV7-6
CDR3: CASSLADRVYEQFF
DNA: TGTGCCAGCAGCTTAGCCGACAGGGTGTATGAGCAGTTCTTC

size: -
J: TRBJ1-1
D: -
V: TRBV19
CDR3: CASSINRREEAFF
DNA: TGTGCCAGTAGTATCAACCGCAGGGAGGAAGCTTTCTTT

size: -
J: TRBJ2-2
D: -
V: TRBV5-4
CDR3: CASRPGGRDTGELFF
DNA: TGTGCCAGCAGACCCGGGGGGCGCGACACCGGGGAGCTGTTTTTT

size: -
J: TRBJ2-1
D: -
V: TRBV9
CDR3: CASSGTVHNEQFF
DNA: TGTGCCAGCAGCGGGACAGTCCACAATGAGCAGTTCTTC

size: -
J: TRBJ1-4
D: -
V: TRBV19
CDR3: CASRPLTRTSTNEKLFF
DNA: TGTGCCAGTAGACCATTGACAAGGACCTCAACTAATGAAAAACTGTTTTTT

size: -
J: TRBJ2-7
D: -
V: TRBV2
CDR3: CASNPPVSYEQYF
DNA: TGTGCCAGCAACCCACCGGTCTCCTACGAGCAGTACTTC

size: -
J: TRBJ2-5
D: -
V: TRBV19
CDR3: CASSIQVHGTQYF
DNA: TGTGCCAGTAGTATTCAGGTGCACGGGACCCAGTACTTC

size: few
J: TRBJ2-3
D: TRBD2
V: TRBV5-6
CDR3: CASSLNSGGLVDTQYF
DNA: TGTGCCAGCAGCTTGAATAGCGGGGGATTGGTAGATACGCAGTATTTT

size: -
J: TRBJ2-5
D: TRBD1
V: TRBV12-5
CDR3: CASGLGQGLVETQYF
DNA: TGTGCTAGTGGTTTGGGACAGGGTTTGGTGGAGACCCAGTACTTC

size: few
J: TRBJ1-2
D: -
V: TRBV19
CDR3: CASSQSRGNYGYTF
DNA: TGTGCCAGTAGCCAGAGCAGGGGAAACTATGGCTACACCTTC

size: -
J: TRBJ2-3
D: -
V: TRBV5-5
CDR3: CASSLHADTQYF
DNA: TGTGCCAGCAGCTTGCACGCAGATACGCAGTATTTT

size: -
J: TRBJ2-1
D: -
V: TRBV6-1
CDR3: CASIDRHEQFF
DNA: TGTGCCAGCATTGATAGGCATGAGCAGTTCTTC

size: -
J: TRBJ2-1
D: TRBD2
V: TRBV9
CDR3: CASSLGLAGGRANEQFF
DNA: TGTGCCAGCAGCCTAGGACTAGCGGGGGGGCGGGCCAATGAGCAGTTCTTC

size: -
J: TRBJ1-3
D: -
V: TRBV2
CDR3: CASRGDLSGNTIYF
DNA: TGTGCCAGCAGAGGGGACCTCTCTGGAAACACCATATATTTT

size: -
J: TRBJ2-3
D: TRBD2
V: TRBV28
CDR3: CASRTGTTYTDTQYF
DNA: TGTGCCAGCAGAACCGGGACTACCTACACAGATACGCAGTATTTT

size: -
J: TRBJ2-7
D: -
V: TRBV6-6
CDR3: CASSPRAYEQYF
DNA: TGTGCCAGCAGCCCGCGCGCCTACGAGCAGTACTTC

size: -
J: TRBJ2-7
D: -
V: TRBV30
CDR3: CAWSEGAYEQYF
DNA: TGTGCCTGGAGTGAGGGAGCTTACGAGCAGTACTTC

size: -
J: TRBJ2-5
D: -
V: TRBV19
CDR3: CASRGHRDRRETQYF
DNA: TGTGCCAGTAGGGGTCACAGGGATAGAAGGGAGACCCAGTACTTC

size: few
J: TRBJ2-5
D: -
V: TRBV5-5
CDR3: CASSARRGLETQYF
DNA: TGTGCCAGCAGCGCACGCCGAGGGTTAGAGACCCAGTACTTC

size: -
J: TRBJ1-6
D: TRBD1
V: TRBV5-1
CDR3: CASSLEQGAISPLHF
DNA: TGCGCCAGCAGCTTGGAGCAGGGGGCTATTTCACCCCTCCACTTT